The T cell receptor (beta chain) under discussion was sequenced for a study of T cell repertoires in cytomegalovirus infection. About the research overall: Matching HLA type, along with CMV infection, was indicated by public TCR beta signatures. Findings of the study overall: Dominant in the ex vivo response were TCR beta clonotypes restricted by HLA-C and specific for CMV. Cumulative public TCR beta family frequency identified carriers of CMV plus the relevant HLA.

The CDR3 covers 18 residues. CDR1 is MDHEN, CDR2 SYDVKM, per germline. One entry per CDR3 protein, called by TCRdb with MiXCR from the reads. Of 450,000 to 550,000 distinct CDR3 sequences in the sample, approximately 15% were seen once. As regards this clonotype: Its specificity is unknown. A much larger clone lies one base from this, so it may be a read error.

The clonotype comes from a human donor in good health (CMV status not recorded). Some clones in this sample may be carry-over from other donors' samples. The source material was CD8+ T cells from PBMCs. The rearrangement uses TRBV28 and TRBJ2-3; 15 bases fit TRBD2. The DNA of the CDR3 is TGTGCCAGCAGTTTAGGGGGGACTAGCGGGAGGAGGGCAGATACGCGGTATTTT. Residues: CASSLGGTSGRRADTRYF.